The T cell receptor beta chain described here comes from a study of T cell responses to AZD1222 COVID-19 vaccine. Measured with immunoSEQ multiplex PCR; TCRdb has only the in-frame clones, and not every one. Here the sample spans just under 150,000 clones, more than 70% being singletons. From germline, CDR1 is KGHSY and CDR2 FQNENV. The CDR3 is made up of 15 amino acids. With 0 bases removed from V and 7 bases from J, the gap between germline ends came to 13 bases. The clonotype originates from an adult who received the AZD1222 COVID-19 vaccine. The chain is built from TRBV16 and TRBJ1-5; unclear D gene. Here the sequenced sample was peripheral blood, taken 28 days after the second AZD1222 dose. CDR3 DNA: TGTGCCAGCAGCCAATCAGGCCCCCCCGGGCAGCCCCAGCATTTT. Protein product: CASSQSGPPGQPQHF.